Each of the 18 T cell receptor beta chains below was sequenced from the same sample in a study of T cell repertoires in cytomegalovirus infection. One entry per CDR3 protein, called by TCRdb with MiXCR from the reads. The sample lists about 450,000 distinct CDR3 sequences, approximately 30% occurring once. Sequencing was done on a sample of PBMCs. These receptors were taken from a human donor in good health (CMV status not recorded). Some clones in this sample may be carry-over from other donors' samples.

The genes are TRBV19 and TRBJ2-3; possibly TRBD2 for D (6 bases). The CDR3 covers 18 residues. Germline CDR1 reads LNHDA; CDR2 reads SQIVND (reference sequence). Between the trimmed V and J ends, which lost 6 bases and 0 bases, there was a span of 22 bases. The CDR3 here is CASSHPRGTQSSTDTQYF. The CDR3 coding sequence is TGTGCCAGTAGCCACCCCCGCGGGACTCAATCTAGCACAGATACGCAGTATTTT.

This clonotype was seen a handful of times. V is TRBV12-3 or TRBV12-4 and J is TRBJ1-2; D may be TRBD1 (6 bases). The CDR3 runs 15 residues. V was cut by 6 bases and J by 5 bases, with 19 bases left in between. CDR3 DNA: TGTGCCAGCAGCTCCCCGGCAGGGGCAGGGTATGGCTACACCTTC. It is translated as CASSSPAGAGYGYTF.

The rearrangement links TRBV5-4 to TRBJ2-7; TRBD2 is a possible D gene (7 bases). With 2 bases removed from V and 6 bases from J, the gap between germline ends came to 18 bases. Germline assignment: CDR1 SGHNT and CDR2 YYREEE (reference sequence). The CDR3 has 15 residues. The CDR3 loop is CASSFLAGAVGEQYF. For the CDR3, the DNA is TGTGCCAGCAGCTTCCTTGCGGGGGCAGTGGGCGAGCAGTACTTC.

Here the CDR3 DNA reads TGCGCCAGCAGTGACCCACGACGACAGGACACCGGGGAGCTGTTTTTT. This codes for CASSDPRRQDTGELFF. V and J are TRBV10-1 and TRBJ2-2; D perhaps matches TRBD1 (6 bases). Germline V lookup: CDR1 WNHNN, CDR2 SYGVQD (reference sequence). V shed 3 bases and J shed 3 bases, with 14 bases lying between them. The CDR3 totals 16 residues.

As regards this clonotype: A much larger clone lies a single base off, so this may be a read error. The V call is TRBV7-6, the J call TRBJ2-5; D is possibly TRBD2 (6 bases). CDR3 length: 14 amino acids. Per the germline V gene, CDR1 is SGHVS and CDR2 is FNYEAQ. Trimming removed 4 bases from V and 3 bases from J, with 12 bases in between. The DNA for the CDR3 is TGTGCCAGCAGCTCTTGGCGGGGAGAAGAGACCCAGTACTTC. It yields the protein CASSSWRGEETQYF.

Worth noting for this clonotype: The junction departs from germline at one end; a sequencing error may be responsible. V and J are TRBV7-2 and TRBJ1-2; D is undetermined. The V gene's germline CDR1 is SGHTA and CDR2 FQGNSA. This CDR3 is 13 amino acids long. The CDR3 DNA sequence: TGTGCCAGAAGCTTGGGCAAAAACTATGGCTACACCTTC. Encoded protein: CARSLGKNYGYTF. Filled out from reference TRBV7-2 and TRBJ1-2, the complete variable domain reads GAGVSQSPSNKVTEKGKDVELRCDPISGHTALYWYRQSLGQGLEFLIYFQGNSAPDKSGLPSDRFSAERTGGSVSTLTIQRTQQEDSAVYLCARSLGKNYGYTFGSGTRLTVV.

V usage is TRBV12-3 or TRBV12-4 and J usage is TRBJ1-1; the D gene is possibly TRBD1 (5 bases). The CDR3 has 15 residues. V dropped 2 bases and J dropped 3 bases, with 13 bases sitting between them. The DNA for the CDR3 is TGTGCCAGCAGTTTACGGCAGGGCAACGACACTGAAGCTTTCTTT. Residues: CASSLRQGNDTEAFF.

The gene calls are TRBV27 and TRBJ2-6, with D tentatively TRBD2 (7 bases). The V end lost 5 bases, the J end lost 0 bases, and 17 bases lay between the germline ends. In germline, CDR1 is MNHEY, CDR2 SMNVEV (reference sequence). The CDR3 covers 18 residues. The CDR3 DNA reads TGTGCCAGCAGTCTTCTCACAGGGACTAACTCTGGGGCCAACGTCCTGACTTTC. Translated: CASSLLTGTNSGANVLTF.

This chain joins TRBV5-1 and TRBJ1-4, with no clear D. The germline V gene encodes CDR1 SGHRS and CDR2 YFSETQ. V was shortened by 0 bases and J by 4 bases, with 4 bases between the two germline ends. CDR3 length: 13 amino acids. The CDR3 region is CASSLGHNEKLFF. The DNA of the CDR3 is TGCGCCAGCAGCTTGGGACATAATGAAAAACTGTTTTTT.

This clonotype turned up a few times. This chain joins TRBV4-3 and TRBJ1-6; D unclear. Germline CDR1 is LGHNA and CDR2 is YSLEER. The CDR3 consists of 15 residues. With 5 bases removed from V and 4 bases from J, the gap between germline ends came to 12 bases. The CDR3 region has the DNA TGCGCCAGCAGCTCTCACAGTGATTATAATTCACCCCTCCACTTT. Protein product: CASSSHSDYNSPLHF.

On this clonotype: Without the conserved terminal phenylalanine or tryptophan, this CDR3 likely stems from a read error. The J gene is TRBJ1-2, the V gene TRBV3-1; weak D call: TRBD1 (5 bases). The CDR3 covers 15 residues. Per germline, CDR1 LGHDT and CDR2 YNNKEL (reference sequence). Trimming took off 4 bases at V and 4 bases at J, with 16 bases between the two ends. The CDR3 bases are TGTGCCAGCAGCCCTACCTACGGGGGAGGCTATGGCTACACCTTA. Protein sequence: CASSPTYGGGYGYTL.

This rearrangement joins TRBV6-5 to TRBJ1-6, with D possibly matching TRBD1 (5 bases). The CDR3 is made up of 16 amino acids. Germline CDR1 and CDR2: MNHEY and SVGAGI. The V end was cut by 4 bases, the J end by 8 bases, with 18 bases between. The CDR3 DNA is TGTGCCAGCAGTTTCTCAAGTCAGGGCAATGATTCACCCCTCCACTTT. Protein product: CASSFSSQGNDSPLHF.

In this sample, this clonotype turned up a few times. This chain connects TRBV2 to TRBJ1-1; 11 positions match TRBD1. The CDR3 covers 13 residues. V lost 11 bases to trimming and J lost 3 bases; unmatched junction nucleotides: 5. Germline CDR1 reads SNHLY; CDR2 reads FYNNEI. This CDR3 is CAGQGARDTEAFF. The CDR3 region has the DNA TGTGCCGGACAGGGGGCGCGGGACACTGAAGCTTTCTTT.

The chain joins TRBV24-1 to TRBJ2-5, with a possible D match to TRBD2 (6 bases). CDR3 length equals 16 residues. Germline CDR1 KGHDR, CDR2 SFDVKD. Trimming stripped 3 bases from V and 0 bases from J, with 13 bases between. CDR3: CATSDGEERYQETQYF. CDR3 in DNA: TGTGCCACCAGTGATGGGGAGGAAAGGTACCAAGAGACCCAGTACTTC.

This clonotype has only a few counts. The gene calls are TRBV4-1 and TRBJ2-1; unclear D gene. Germline V lookup: CDR1 MGHRA, CDR2 YSYEKL. The length of the CDR3 is 15 residues. With 4 bases removed from V and 8 bases from J, the gap between germline ends came to 18 bases. CDR3 loop: CASSPKAVGVDEQFF. CDR3 nucleotide sequence: TGCGCCAGCAGCCCCAAGGCAGTAGGAGTCGATGAGCAGTTCTTC.

This clonotype came up many times. This chain joins TRBV7-2 and TRBJ2-4, with D uncertain. Germline V lookup: CDR1 SGHTA, CDR2 FQGNSA. V was clipped by 6 bases and J by 6 bases, with 12 bases between them. The CDR3 is made up of 13 amino acids. Here the CDR3 DNA reads TGTGCCAGCAGTTCAGCTGGCACAAACATTCAGTACTTC. It codes for CASSSAGTNIQYF.

This clonotype was recorded many times. The rearrangement joins TRBV12-3 or TRBV12-4 to TRBJ2-5; 10 bases align to TRBD2. Trimming cost V 6 bases and J 2 bases; bases outside gene matches: 6. The CDR3 extends over 15 amino acids. The CDR3 coding sequence is TGTGCCAGCAGCCGTGGACTAGCGGTACAAGAGACCCAGTACTTC. As protein: CASSRGLAVQETQYF.

The chain couples TRBV6-1 to TRBJ1-1; D gene unclear. This CDR3 is 12 amino acids long. The V gene's germline CDR1 is MNHNS and CDR2 SASEGT. The germline V and J ends were trimmed by 7 bases and 8 bases, with 14 bases remaining between them. CDR3 residues: CASIKRRPEAFF. CDR3 bases: TGTGCCAGCATCAAAAGGCGGCCAGAAGCTTTCTTT.